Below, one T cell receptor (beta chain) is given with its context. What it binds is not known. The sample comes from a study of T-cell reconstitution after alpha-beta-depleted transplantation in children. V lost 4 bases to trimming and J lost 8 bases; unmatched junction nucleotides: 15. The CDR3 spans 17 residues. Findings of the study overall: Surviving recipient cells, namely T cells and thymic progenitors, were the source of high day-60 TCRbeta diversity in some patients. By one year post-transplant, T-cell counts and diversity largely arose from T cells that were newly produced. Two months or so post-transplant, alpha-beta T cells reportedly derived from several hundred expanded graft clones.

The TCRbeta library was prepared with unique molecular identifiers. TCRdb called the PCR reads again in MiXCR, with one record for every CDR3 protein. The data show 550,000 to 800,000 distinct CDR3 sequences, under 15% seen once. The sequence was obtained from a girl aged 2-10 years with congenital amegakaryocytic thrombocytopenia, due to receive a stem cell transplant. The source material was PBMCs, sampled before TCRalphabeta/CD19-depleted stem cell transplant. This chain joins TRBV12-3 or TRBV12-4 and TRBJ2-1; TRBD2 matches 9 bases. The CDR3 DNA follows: TGTGCCAGCAGTTCAATTCGACTAGCGGTACTGACCCATGAGCAGTTCTTC. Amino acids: CASSSIRLAVLTHEQFF.